This TCR beta chain came from a study of cytomegalovirus exposure and HLA in healthy donors. The germline V gene encodes CDR1 SGHTA and CDR2 FQGNSA. Trimming took 3 bases from V and 7 from J; bases not matched to a gene: 5. This CDR3 region has 15 residues. The PCR had 60 Vbeta and 13 Jbeta primers. The repertoire was sequenced with immunoSEQ multiplex PCR; TCRdb's copy has only in-frame clones and lacks some. The table has 150,000 to 200,000 clones, around 79% seen once; the top ten hold approximately 2.3%. Study-level results: The classifier reportedly diagnosed cytomegalovirus status with high specificity and sensitivity. Generally TCR sequences proved uncommon, though certain public TCRs appeared in numerous donors.

To note about this clone: Its antigen is as yet unknown.

The TCR comes from a man aged 35-49 years in good health and CMV-seronegative. Sequencing used PBMCs. The rearrangement joins TRBV7-2 to TRBJ2-2; 10 bases map to TRBD2. CDR3 protein: CASSFTSGMVGELFF. The CDR3 region has the DNA TGTGCCAGCAGCTTTACTAGCGGGATGGTCGGGGAGCTGTTTTTT.